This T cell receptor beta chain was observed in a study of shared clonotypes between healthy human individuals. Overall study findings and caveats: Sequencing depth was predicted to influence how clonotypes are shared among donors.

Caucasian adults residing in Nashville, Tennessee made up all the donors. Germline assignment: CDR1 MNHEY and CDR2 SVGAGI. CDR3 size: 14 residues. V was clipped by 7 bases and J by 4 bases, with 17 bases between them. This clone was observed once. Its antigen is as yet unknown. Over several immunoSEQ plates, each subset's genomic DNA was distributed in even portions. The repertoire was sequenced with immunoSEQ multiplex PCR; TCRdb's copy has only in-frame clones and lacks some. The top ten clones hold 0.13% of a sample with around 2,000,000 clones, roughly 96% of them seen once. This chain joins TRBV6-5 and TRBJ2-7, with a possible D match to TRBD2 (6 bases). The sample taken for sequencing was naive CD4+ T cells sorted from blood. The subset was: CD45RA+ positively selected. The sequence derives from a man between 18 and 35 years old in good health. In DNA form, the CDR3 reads TGTGCCAGCACCCCCCGGTCTAGCGTTTACGAGCAGTACTTC. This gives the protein CASTPRSSVYEQYF.